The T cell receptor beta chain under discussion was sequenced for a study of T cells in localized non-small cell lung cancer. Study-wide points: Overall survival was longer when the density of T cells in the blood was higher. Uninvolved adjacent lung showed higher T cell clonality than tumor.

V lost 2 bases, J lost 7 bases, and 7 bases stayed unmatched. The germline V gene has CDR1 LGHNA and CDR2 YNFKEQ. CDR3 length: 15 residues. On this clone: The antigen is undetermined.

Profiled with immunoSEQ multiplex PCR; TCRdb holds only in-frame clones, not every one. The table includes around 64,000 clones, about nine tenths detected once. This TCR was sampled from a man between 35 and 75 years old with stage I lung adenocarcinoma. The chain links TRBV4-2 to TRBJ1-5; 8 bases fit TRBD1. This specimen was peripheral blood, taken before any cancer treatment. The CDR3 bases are TGTGCCAGCAGCCAACTCGCAGGGGGCGGACAGCCCCAGCATTTT. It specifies CASSQLAGGGQPQHF.